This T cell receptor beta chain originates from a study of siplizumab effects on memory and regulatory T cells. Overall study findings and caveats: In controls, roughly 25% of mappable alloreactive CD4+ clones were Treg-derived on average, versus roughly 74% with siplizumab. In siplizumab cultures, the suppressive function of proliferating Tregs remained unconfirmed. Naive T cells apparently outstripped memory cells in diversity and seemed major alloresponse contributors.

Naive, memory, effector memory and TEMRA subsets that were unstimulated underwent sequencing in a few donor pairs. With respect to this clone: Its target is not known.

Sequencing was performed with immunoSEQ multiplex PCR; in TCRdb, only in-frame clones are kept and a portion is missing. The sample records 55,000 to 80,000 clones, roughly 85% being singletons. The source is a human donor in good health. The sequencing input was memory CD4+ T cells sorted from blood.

The CDR3 region is CASSPLAGNTIYF. CDR3 sequence (DNA): TGTGCCAGCTCACCCCTCGCCGGAAACACCATATATTTT. The V call is TRBV18, the J call TRBJ1-3, with no clear D. Trimming left V 3 bases short and J 4 bases short, with 7 bases between. Germline CDR1 is KGHSH and CDR2 is LQKENI. There are 13 residues in the CDR3.